This is a list of T cell receptor beta chains from one sample in a study of T cells in Graves' hyperthyroidism and ophthalmopathy. Via MiXCR, TCRdb re-called the multiplex PCR reads, giving one row per CDR3 protein. The sample lists hundreds of thousands of distinct CDR3 sequences, nearly 45% occurring once. Sequenced material: peripheral blood or thyroid tissue (not recorded which). These TCRs come from an adult man with Graves' disease, either hyperthyroidism or ophthalmopathy (not recorded which). The CDR3 runs from the conserved cysteine through the conserved F or W. The D gene is left open where the match is weak. Size is stated for part of the rows, as once, few or many counts, or as a class when the clone is expanded.

d_gene	abundance	v_gene	j_gene	CDR3nt	CDR3aa
NA	NA	TRBV7-3	TRBJ1-1	TGTGCCAGCAGTCCAGGTGGTCGGGTGAACACTGAAGCTTTCTTT	CASSPGGRVNTEAFF
TRBD1	few	TRBV14	TRBJ1-2	TGTGCCAGCAGCCACCTGGACAGGCTAGATGACTATGGCTACACCTTC	CASSHLDRLDDYGYTF
NA	many	TRBV15	TRBJ1-4	TGTGCCACCAGCAGAGACCCGGCGGAAAAACTGTTTTTT	CATSRDPAEKLFF
NA	NA	TRBV5-1	TRBJ1-5	TGCGCCAGCACGGGGCGCTCACCTCCGAATCAGCCCCAGCATTTT	CASTGRSPPNQPQHF
NA	NA	TRBV7-2	TRBJ1-1	TGTGCCAGCAGCTCGGGTAACAGGGTAGTGTCGACTGAAGCTTTCTTT	CASSSGNRVVSTEAFF
NA	NA	TRBV5-1	TRBJ2-7	TGCGCCAGCAGCCCGACTAGTGATTACGAGCAGTACTTC	CASSPTSDYEQYF
NA	many	TRBV5-1	TRBJ1-5	TGCGCCAGCAGCGCGGACGGGACGGGTCTTTCGCCCCAGCATTTT	CASSADGTGLSPQHF
NA	NA	TRBV19	TRBJ1-1	TGTGCCAGTAGTATAGATCACGGGAACAGGGCTCTTCTTTTCTTT	CASSIDHGNRALLFF
NA	NA	TRBV12-3/TRBV12-4	TRBJ1-1	TGTGCCAGCAGCGATTCGGCAGGGGTTAACACTGAAGCTTTCTTT	CASSDSAGVNTEAFF
NA	few	TRBV12-3/TRBV12-4	TRBJ1-6	TGTGCCAGCAGTCCCCGGACATTTCCGACCCTCCACTTT	CASSPRTFPTLHF
NA	NA	TRBV20-1	TRBJ2-7	TGCAGTGCCACGAGCGTGCGACAGGTGTCCTACGAGCAGTACTTC	CSATSVRQVSYEQYF
NA	few	TRBV6-6	TRBJ2-7	TGTGCCAGCAATCAGGACCTCGGTGACGCCTACGAGCAGTACTTC	CASNQDLGDAYEQYF
NA	few	TRBV12-3/TRBV12-4	TRBJ1-1	TGTGCCAGCAGTTTAGCAGGGGATGGCACTGAAGCTTTCTTT	CASSLAGDGTEAFF
NA	NA	TRBV19	TRBJ1-3	TGTGCCAGTAGTATTCCCCCGAGGGTAGGAAACACCATATATTTT	CASSIPPRVGNTIYF
NA	few	TRBV12-3/TRBV12-4	TRBJ2-7	TGTGCCAGCAGTTTAACGGCAGGGCGGGCCGAGCAGTACTTC	CASSLTAGRAEQYF
TRBD2	many	TRBV7-3	TRBJ2-6	TGTGCCAGCAGCTTAAGGGCTAGCGGGAGGGGCTCTGGGGCCAACGTCCTGACTTTC	CASSLRASGRGSGANVLTF
NA	NA	TRBV7-9	TRBJ1-2	TGTGCCAGCAGCCAACACGCCGGGACCGTCTATGGCTACACCTTC	CASSQHAGTVYGYTF
NA	many	TRBV19	TRBJ1-2	TGTGCCAGTAGTTGGGGGGGCAGAGGTGGTGGCTACACCTTC	CASSWGGRGGGYTF
TRBD1	NA	TRBV29-1	TRBJ1-1	TGCAGCGGGACAGGCGTAAGTGAAGCTTTCTTT	CSGTGVSEAFF
NA	few	TRBV7-9	TRBJ1-1	TGTGCCAGCCAAGGGGGAGGCAACACTGAAGCTTTCTTT	CASQGGGNTEAFF
TRBD1	NA	TRBV20-1	TRBJ2-5	TGCAGTGCTAGAGATACCGGGACAGTGGTAGAGACCCAGTGCTTC	CSARDTGTVVETQCF
TRBD1	NA	TRBV20-1	TRBJ1-4	TGCAGTGCTAGACCCAGACAGGGAGGGGAAAAACTGTTTTTT	CSARPRQGGEKLFF
NA	NA	TRBV20-1	TRBJ2-7	TGCAGTGCTAGAGATCCGCAGGGGCTTCTTTCCTACGAGCAGTACTTC	CSARDPQGLLSYEQYF
TRBD1	NA	TRBV2	TRBJ2-3	TGTGCCAGCAGCGGACAGGGCACTAGAACAGATACGCAGTATTTT	CASSGQGTRTDTQYF
TRBD2	NA	TRBV5-1	TRBJ2-7	TGCGCCAGCCGACTCGAGCGGGGGCAGTACGAGCAGTACTTC	CASRLERGQYEQYF
TRBD1	few	TRBV12-3/TRBV12-4	TRBJ1-5	TGTGCCAGCAGTGCGGGACAGGGGGCGGGCAATCAGCCCCAGCATTTT	CASSAGQGAGNQPQHF
TRBD1	many	TRBV24-1	TRBJ1-2	TGTGCCACCAGTGAGGATGGGACAGGGGGCTACACCTTC	CATSEDGTGGYTF
NA	NA	TRBV20-1	TRBJ1-1	TGCAGTGCTGATATGCCCTGGGGGAACACTGAAGCTTTCTTT	CSADMPWGNTEAFF
NA	few	TRBV2	TRBJ1-5	TGTGCCAGCAGTGCTAGCGAGGGGCATCAGCCCCAGCATTTT	CASSASEGHQPQHF
NA	many	TRBV7-2	TRBJ1-4	TGTGCCAGCAGCTTAGTGGTCGGGGGGGAAAAACTGTTTTTT	CASSLVVGGEKLFF
NA	many	TRBV7-6	TRBJ1-4	TGTGCCAGCAGCTTAAGCGGGACCATGGAAAAACTGTTTTTT	CASSLSGTMEKLFF
TRBD2	NA	TRBV29-1	TRBJ2-5	TGCAGCGATGGAGCGGGGGGGTACCAAGAGACCCAGTACTTC	CSDGAGGYQETQYF
TRBD1	once	TRBV7-1	TRBJ2-3	TGTGCCAGCAGCTCAATAGCCGGGACAGGGTTCCCAGATACGCAGTATTTT	CASSSIAGTGFPDTQYF
TRBD1	NA	TRBV24-1	TRBJ1-2	TGTGCCACCAGTGATGCTCCGGGACAGGGATCCGGCTACACCTTC	CATSDAPGQGSGYTF
TRBD1	many	TRBV7-9	TRBJ2-5	TGTGCCAGCAGCGACCGGGACAGGGGGGAGACCCAGTACTTC	CASSDRDRGETQYF
NA	many	TRBV11-2	TRBJ1-1	TGTGCCAGCAGCAGATCCCGGCAGGGGAGGAACACTGAAGCTTTCTTT	CASSRSRQGRNTEAFF
NA	few	TRBV7-2	TRBJ1-4	TGTGCCAGCAGTCTCAAGGGACGGCTTAATGAAAAACTGTTTTTT	CASSLKGRLNEKLFF
TRBD1	many	TRBV10-3	TRBJ2-2	TGTGCCATCAGTGAGTCTTCGGGGACAGGGGTCAGCACCGGGGAGCTGTTTTTT	CAISESSGTGVSTGELFF
TRBD1	NA	TRBV20-1	TRBJ1-1	TGCAGTGCTAGGGGACAGGGGTTTGAAGCTTTCTTT	CSARGQGFEAFF
TRBD1	few	TRBV12-3/TRBV12-4	TRBJ1-2	TGTGCCAGCACCCTCGTGACAGGGAGCGGCTACACCTTC	CASTLVTGSGYTF